The subject of this entry is one TCR beta chain. Its antigen is undetermined. PCR amplification relied on 60 Vbeta primers (plus 13 Jbeta primers). TCRdb's table, derived via immunoSEQ multiplex PCR, lists solely in-frame clones and lacks some. The sample has approximately 160,000 clones, roughly 80% seen once. The sample belongs to a study of cytomegalovirus exposure and HLA in healthy donors. Study-wide results and caveats: An analysis was carried out at a later point. It showed that HLA-associated TCR beta chains were more clonally expanded than equally common non-associated chains. Later analysis associated a missense DCLRE1C variant with TCR beta V- and J-gene trimming. In a later analysis, a genetic analysis reported fewer productive-TCR N-insertions in an Asian-associated ancestry cluster than the cohort average.

The CDR3 is 13 amino acids. V was cut by 7 bases and J by 5 bases, with 14 bases left in between. CDR1 and CDR2 (germline): SEHNR, FQNEAQ (reference sequence). The rearrangement links TRBV7-9 to TRBJ1-1, with D possibly TRBD1 on 5 matching bases. Material: PBMCs. The TCR originated in a human donor in good health. The CDR3 DNA follows: TGTGCCAGCATCAAGTCGGGGGGGACTGAAGCTTTCTTT. Amino acid sequence: CASIKSGGTEAFF.